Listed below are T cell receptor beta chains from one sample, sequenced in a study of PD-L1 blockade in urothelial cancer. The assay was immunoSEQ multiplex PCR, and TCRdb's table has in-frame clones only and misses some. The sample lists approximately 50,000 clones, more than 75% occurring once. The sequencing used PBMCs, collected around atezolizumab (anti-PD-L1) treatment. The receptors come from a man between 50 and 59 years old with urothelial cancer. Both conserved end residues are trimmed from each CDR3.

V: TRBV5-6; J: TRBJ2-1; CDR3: ASSLFRTRIYNEQF
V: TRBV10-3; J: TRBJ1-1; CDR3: AISEEGRRAEAF
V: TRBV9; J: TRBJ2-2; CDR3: ASSGGAGGFTGELF
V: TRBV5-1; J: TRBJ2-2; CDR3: ASSSGTTLTGELF
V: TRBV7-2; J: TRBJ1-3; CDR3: ASSAGHLTGNTIY
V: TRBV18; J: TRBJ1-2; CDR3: ASSPPIGPGQRFYGYT
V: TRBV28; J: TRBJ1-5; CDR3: ASSRPGQGARDGNQPQH
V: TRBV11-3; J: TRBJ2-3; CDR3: ASSLQGPADTQY
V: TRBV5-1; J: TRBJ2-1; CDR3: ASSFTSGDDNEQF
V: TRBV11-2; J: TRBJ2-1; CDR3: ASSFSGQSEIYNEQF
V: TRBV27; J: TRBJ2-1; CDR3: ASSLGWEWF
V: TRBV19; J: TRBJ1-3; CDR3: ASSIAGNTIY
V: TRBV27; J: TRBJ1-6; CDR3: ASAAGQIRSNSPLH
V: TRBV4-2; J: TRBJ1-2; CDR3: ASSQDAQAVGYT
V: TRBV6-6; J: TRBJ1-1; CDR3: ASTRGQSNTEAF
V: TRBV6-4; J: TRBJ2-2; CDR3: ASSARNTGELF
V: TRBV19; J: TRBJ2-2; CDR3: ASTPLVNTGELF
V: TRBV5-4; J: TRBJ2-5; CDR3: ATTRARGETQY
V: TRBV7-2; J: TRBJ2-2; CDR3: ASSLVSAGGVGELF
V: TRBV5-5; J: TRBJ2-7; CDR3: ASSVGTGTPYEQY
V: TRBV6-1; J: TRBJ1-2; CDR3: ASRGGQGVTYGYT
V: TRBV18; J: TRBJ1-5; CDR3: ASSLTGISNQPQH
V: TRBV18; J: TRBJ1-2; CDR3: ASSPPGTGYGYT
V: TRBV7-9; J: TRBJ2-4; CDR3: ASSSQAGDRGRGIQY
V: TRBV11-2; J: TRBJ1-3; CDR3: ASSFGTGGSGNTIY
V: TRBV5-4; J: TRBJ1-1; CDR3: ASSFETGVVAF
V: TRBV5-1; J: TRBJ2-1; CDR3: ASSLAQSGSGEQF
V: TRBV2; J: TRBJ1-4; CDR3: ASSPRGQVNEKLF
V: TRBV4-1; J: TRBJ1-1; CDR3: ASSQVRAGRMNTEAF
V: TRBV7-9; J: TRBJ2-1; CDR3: ASTPSVSSYNEQF
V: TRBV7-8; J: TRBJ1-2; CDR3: ASSLGGAYGYT
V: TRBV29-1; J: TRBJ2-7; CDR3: SVGRTGSGYEQY
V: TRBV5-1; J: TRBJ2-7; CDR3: ASSLELGLDEQY
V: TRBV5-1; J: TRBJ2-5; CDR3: ASSLASQSQY
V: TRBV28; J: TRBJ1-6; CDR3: ASSLFSLSLPNSPLH
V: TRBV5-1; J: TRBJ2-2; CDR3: ASSLQQGWGAGELF
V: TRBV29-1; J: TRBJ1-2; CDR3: SVATGISNYGYT
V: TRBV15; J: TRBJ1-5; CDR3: ATSRDRDRGLQPQH
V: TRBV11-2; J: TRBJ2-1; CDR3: ASSARAGASGTGEQF
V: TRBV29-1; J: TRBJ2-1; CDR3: SVASASGRGYEQF
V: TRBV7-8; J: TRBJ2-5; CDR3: ASSPWQALQETQY
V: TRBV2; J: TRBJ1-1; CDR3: ASSEEGAGTEAF
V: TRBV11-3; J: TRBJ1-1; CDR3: ASSFQGNTEAF
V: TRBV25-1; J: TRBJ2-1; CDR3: ASSGRLLAGSNEQF
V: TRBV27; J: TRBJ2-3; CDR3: ASSRQGARRSTDTQY
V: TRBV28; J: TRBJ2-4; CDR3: ASSLFGTGGNIQY
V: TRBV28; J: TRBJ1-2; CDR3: ASSRTGPIAHGYT
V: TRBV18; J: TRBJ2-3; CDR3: ASSPPTRRDTQY
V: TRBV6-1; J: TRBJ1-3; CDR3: ASSEGPGTSGNTIY
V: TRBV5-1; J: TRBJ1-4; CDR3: ASSRTGVEKLF